This T cell receptor (beta chain) comes out of a study of HIV-infected children after antiretroviral therapy interruption. Study summary: EBV and CMV exposure was recorded in most children.

Study-wide points: After treatment interruption started, naive CD4+ CDR3 overlap across time points dropped.

Treatment here: PENTA 11 planned treatment interruption arm or continuous ART arm. Samples needed at least 5 million viable cryopreserved PBMCs. Sorting from thawed PBMCs isolated naive CD4+ CD45RA+ CD45RO- T cells. The TCR library was built from RNA with a 3' RACE protocol and unique molecular identifiers. TCRdb passed the 3' RACE reads through MiXCR, listing each CDR3 protein once. The sample holds over 35,000 distinct CDR3 sequences, 5% to 8% seen once. The CDR3 has 17 residues. The germline V gene has CDR1 SGHTA and CDR2 FQGNSA. V trimming: 3 bases; J trimming: 5 bases; junction bases outside the gene matches: 13. Concerning this clonotype itself: Its antigen is currently unknown.

The V gene is TRBV7-2, the J gene TRBJ2-7; 10 bases fit TRBD2. Sequenced material: CD45RA+ CD4+ T cells from PBMCs, pooled from several time points, taken from a donor given antiretroviral therapy, either interrupted or continuous. Stated subset: naive CD4+ CD45RA+ CD45RO- T cells. This TCR derives from a pool of human donors with HIV. The CDR3 here is CASSFLTSGDFPHEQYF. The CDR3 bases are TGTGCCAGCAGCTTCCTTACTAGCGGGGATTTCCCCCACGAGCAGTACTTC. Drawing the rest from reference TRBV7-2 and TRBJ2-7, the complete variable domain is GAGVSQSPSNKVTEKGKDVELRCDPISGHTALYWYRQSLGQGLEFLIYFQGNSAPDKSGLPSDRFSAERTGGSVSTLTIQRTQQEDSAVYLCASSFLTSGDFPHEQYFGPGTRLTVT.